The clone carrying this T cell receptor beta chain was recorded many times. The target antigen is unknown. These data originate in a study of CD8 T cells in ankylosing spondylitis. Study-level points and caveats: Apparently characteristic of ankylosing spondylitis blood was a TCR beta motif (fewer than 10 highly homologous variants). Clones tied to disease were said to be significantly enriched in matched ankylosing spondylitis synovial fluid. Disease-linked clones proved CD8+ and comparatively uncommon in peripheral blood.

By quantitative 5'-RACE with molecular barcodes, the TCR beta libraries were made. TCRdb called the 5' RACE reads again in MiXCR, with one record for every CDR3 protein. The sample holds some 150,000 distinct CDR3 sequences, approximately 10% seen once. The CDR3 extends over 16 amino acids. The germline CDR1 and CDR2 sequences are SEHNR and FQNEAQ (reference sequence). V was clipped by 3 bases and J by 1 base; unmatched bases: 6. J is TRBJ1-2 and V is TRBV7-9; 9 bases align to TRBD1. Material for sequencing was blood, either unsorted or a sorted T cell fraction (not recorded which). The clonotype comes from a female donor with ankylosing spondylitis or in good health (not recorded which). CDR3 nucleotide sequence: TGTGCCAGCAGCTTGGTGGGACAGGGATATAACTATGGCTACACCTTC. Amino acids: CASSLVGQGYNYGYTF.